This paragraph covers one T cell receptor beta chain sequence. Its target is not known. Trimming cost V 5 bases and J 5 bases; bases outside gene matches: 6. The CDR3 is 14 residues long. Germline V gene sequence: CDR1 SGHTA, CDR2 FQGNSA. Sequencing targeted expressed TCRB transcripts, as all isolated RNA had been reverse transcribed. The data were produced by immunoSEQ multiplex PCR, yet TCRdb's version contains in-frame clones alone and is incomplete. This table has around 430,000 clones, 30% appearing once. The sample comes from a study of beta chain features in type 1 diabetes. General observations from the study: Researchers reported that naive, central memory and Treg TCRB repertoires appeared more similar in patients than in healthy donors.

The sequencing input was naive CD4+ T cells from blood. The rearrangement joins TRBV7-2 to TRBJ2-4, with 7 bases lining up with TRBD1. The sequence was obtained from a man aged 18 to 29 in good health. The CDR3 sequence is CASSPDRAQNIQYF. CDR3 bases: TGTGCCAGCAGCCCCGACAGGGCACAAAACATTCAGTACTTC.